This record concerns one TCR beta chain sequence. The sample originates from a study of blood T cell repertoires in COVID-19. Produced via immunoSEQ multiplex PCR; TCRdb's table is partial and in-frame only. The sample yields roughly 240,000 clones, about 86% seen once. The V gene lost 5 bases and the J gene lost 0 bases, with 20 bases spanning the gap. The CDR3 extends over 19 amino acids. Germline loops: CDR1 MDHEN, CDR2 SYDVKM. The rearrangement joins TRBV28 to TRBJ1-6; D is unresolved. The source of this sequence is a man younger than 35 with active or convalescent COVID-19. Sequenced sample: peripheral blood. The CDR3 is CASSLPPYSPSSYNSPLHF. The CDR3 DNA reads TGTGCCAGCAGTCTCCCCCCCTACTCTCCGAGCTCCTATAATTCACCCCTCCACTTT.